Presented here are 2 T cell receptor beta chains from one specimen sequenced in a study of T cell responses to AZD1222 COVID-19 vaccine (dated by TCRdb to the early 2020s). Libraries were built with the immunoSEQ multiplex PCR assay. TCRdb provides this immuneACCESS table in a form limited to in-frame rearrangements. Some clones are lacking; in checked studies, under half of them reflect an unresolved V gene, and why the rest are absent is not known. The sample data list about 180,000 clones, and about 90% of these were observed just once. Under 14% of the sample is in the top ten clones. The sample's time point, from its label and the paper: about 28 days (+/-7) after the second vaccine dose. Sequences were derived from peripheral blood, sampled 28 days after the second AZD1222 dose. The receptors here all came from an adult who received the AZD1222 COVID-19 vaccine.

This chain uses TRBV28 with TRBJ1-2; TRBD1 might be the D (6 bases). The CDR3 extends over 14 amino acids. Trimming left V 6 bases short and J 8 bases short, with 19 bases between. The V gene's germline CDR1 is MDHEN and CDR2 SYDVKM. CDR3 DNA sequence: TGTGCCAGCAGGTCTCCCGGGGGCGCTAGAGGCTACACCTTC. Amino acids: CASRSPGGARGYTF.

This clone was detected only a few times. The V gene is TRBV30, the J gene TRBJ1-3; D is uncertain. V lost 2 bases to trimming and J lost 0 bases, with 5 bases between them. The CDR3 consists of 13 residues. Germline CDR1 reads GTSNPN; CDR2 reads SVGIG (reference sequence). The CDR3 loop reads CAWSRNSGNTIYF. The CDR3 DNA reads as TGTGCCTGGAGTAGGAACTCTGGAAACACCATATATTTT.